This TCR beta chain was sequenced during a study of beta chain features in type 1 diabetes. Study-level results: Moderate but significant shortening of TCRB CDR3s was recorded in all four CD4+ subsets from Type 1 diabetes patients.

Expressed TCRB transcripts were sequenced after all isolated RNA was converted to cDNA. Profiled with immunoSEQ multiplex PCR; TCRdb holds only in-frame clones, not every one. The table shows some 130,000 clones, with 7.5% to 9.5% occurring only once. With regard to this clone: Antigen: not known.

The CDR3 loop spans 17 amino acids. V lost 3 bases and J lost 6; bases outside the gene matches: 12. Germline V gene lookup returns CDR1 SGHRS and CDR2 YFSETQ. Source material: central memory CD4+ T cells from blood. The receptor was derived from a man younger than 45 with type 1 diabetes. V and J are TRBV5-1 and TRBJ2-3; 11 bases align to TRBD2. Written as DNA, the CDR3 is TGCGCCAGCAGCTCGACAAAGGTAGCGGGGGGGATCGATACGCAGTATTTT. Protein sequence: CASSSTKVAGGIDTQYF.